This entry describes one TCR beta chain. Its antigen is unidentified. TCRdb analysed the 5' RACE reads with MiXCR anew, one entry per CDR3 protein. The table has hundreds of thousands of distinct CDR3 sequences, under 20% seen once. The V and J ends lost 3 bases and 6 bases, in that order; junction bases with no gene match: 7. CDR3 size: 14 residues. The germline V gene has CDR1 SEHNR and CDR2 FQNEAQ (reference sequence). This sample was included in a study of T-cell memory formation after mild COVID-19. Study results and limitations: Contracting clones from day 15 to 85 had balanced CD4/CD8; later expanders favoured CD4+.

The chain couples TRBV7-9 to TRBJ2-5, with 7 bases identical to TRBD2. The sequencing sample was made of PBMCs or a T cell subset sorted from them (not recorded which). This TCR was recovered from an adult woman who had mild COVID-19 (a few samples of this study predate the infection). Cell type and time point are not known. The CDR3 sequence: CASSLGGDPKTQYF. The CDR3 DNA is TGTGCCAGCAGCTTGGGAGGGGACCCTAAGACCCAGTACTTC. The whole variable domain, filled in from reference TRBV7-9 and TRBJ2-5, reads DTGVSQNPRHKITKRGQNVTFRCDPISEHNRLYWYRQTLGQGPEFLTYFQNEAQLEKSRLLSDRFSAERPKGSFSTLEIQRTEQGDSAMYLCASSLGGDPKTQYFGPGTRLLVL.